This is a list of T cell receptor beta chains from one sample in a study of T cells in Graves' hyperthyroidism and ophthalmopathy. TCRdb reprocessed the multiplex PCR reads via MiXCR and lists one record per CDR3 protein. The sample lists roughly 500,000 distinct CDR3 sequences, around a quarter occurring once. Sequenced: blood. The source is a woman between 25 and 40 years old with Graves' ophthalmopathy. Both conserved end residues are part of each CDR3. D genes are given only for firm matches. Size is omitted from some rows. Given values are once, few, many or a class for expanded clones.

CDR3 DNA: TGTGCCATCAGTGAGTTGCGGGACAGGGCCTCCTACGAGCAGTACTTC; CDR3 protein: CAISELRDRASYEQYF; D gene: TRBD1; J gene: TRBJ2-7; V gene: TRBV10-3; clone size: few
CDR3 DNA: TGCGCCAGCAGCTCCACAACCCGCAGCGAGCAGTACTTC; CDR3 protein: CASSSTTRSEQYF; D gene: -; J gene: TRBJ2-7; V gene: TRBV5-1; clone size: -
CDR3 DNA: TGTGCCAGCAGTTATGGACGTTATCAGCCCCAGCATTTT; CDR3 protein: CASSYGRYQPQHF; D gene: -; J gene: TRBJ1-5; V gene: TRBV27; clone size: -
CDR3 DNA: TGCAGTGCACCGGGACAGATGAACACCGGGGAGCTGTTTTTT; CDR3 protein: CSAPGQMNTGELFF; D gene: TRBD1; J gene: TRBJ2-2; V gene: TRBV20-1; clone size: -
CDR3 DNA: TGTGCCAGCACACACTCTGGGGCCAACGTCCTGACTTTC; CDR3 protein: CASTHSGANVLTF; D gene: -; J gene: TRBJ2-6; V gene: TRBV27; clone size: many
CDR3 DNA: TGCGCCAGCACCCTGGGGGCAGCTAGGTCCGAGCAGTACTTC; CDR3 protein: CASTLGAARSEQYF; D gene: -; J gene: TRBJ2-7; V gene: TRBV5-1; clone size: -
CDR3 DNA: TGTGCCAGCAGTTTGGGGGCAGGGACCAATCAGCCCCAGCATTTT; CDR3 protein: CASSLGAGTNQPQHF; D gene: -; J gene: TRBJ1-5; V gene: TRBV12-3/TRBV12-4; clone size: -
CDR3 DNA: TGCAGTGCTAGGGGTCGAGGGACACACACTAATAGCAATCAGCCCCAGCATTTT; CDR3 protein: CSARGRGTHTNSNQPQHF; D gene: -; J gene: TRBJ1-5; V gene: TRBV20-1; clone size: -
CDR3 DNA: TGTGCCAGCAGTAAACAGGGGTTCGGCACCGGGGAGCTGTTTTTT; CDR3 protein: CASSKQGFGTGELFF; D gene: TRBD1; J gene: TRBJ2-2; V gene: TRBV12-3/TRBV12-4; clone size: -
CDR3 DNA: TGTGCCAGCAGTCCCCTTTTAGGACAGGAAGATCAGCCCCAGCATTTT; CDR3 protein: CASSPLLGQEDQPQHF; D gene: TRBD1; J gene: TRBJ1-5; V gene: TRBV27; clone size: many
CDR3 DNA: TGTGCCAGCAGACCTACAGGGCCCGACACCGGGGAGCTGTTTTTT; CDR3 protein: CASRPTGPDTGELFF; D gene: -; J gene: TRBJ2-2; V gene: TRBV6-1; clone size: many
CDR3 DNA: TGTGCCAGCAGTTACCCCCCGCAGGAACGTTGGAGGGAGCAGTACTTC; CDR3 protein: CASSYPPQERWREQYF; D gene: -; J gene: TRBJ2-7; V gene: TRBV6-2/TRBV6-3; clone size: many
CDR3 DNA: TGTGCCAGCAGCCACGCAGGACTAGCGGTTACGGAGCAGTACTTC; CDR3 protein: CASSHAGLAVTEQYF; D gene: TRBD2; J gene: TRBJ2-7; V gene: TRBV3-1; clone size: few
CDR3 DNA: TGTGCCAGCAGTTTAGGGCAGGCCGTGGGGCAAGAGACCCAGTACTTC; CDR3 protein: CASSLGQAVGQETQYF; D gene: -; J gene: TRBJ2-5; V gene: TRBV12-3/TRBV12-4; clone size: many
CDR3 DNA: TGTGCCAGCAGTTTATCAAGACAGGGGGAGACCCAGTACTTC; CDR3 protein: CASSLSRQGETQYF; D gene: TRBD1; J gene: TRBJ2-5; V gene: TRBV27; clone size: -
CDR3 DNA: TGTGCTAGTGGTTTGGTACTTCGACCGGGACGAATAAGGGCTTTCTTT; CDR3 protein: CASGLVLRPGRIRAFF; D gene: -; J gene: TRBJ1-1; V gene: TRBV12-5; clone size: many
CDR3 DNA: TGTGCCAGCAGCTACATCAGGGGGGGATCTACGAACACTGAAGCTTTCTTT; CDR3 protein: CASSYIRGGSTNTEAFF; D gene: TRBD1; J gene: TRBJ1-1; V gene: TRBV5-6; clone size: -
CDR3 DNA: TGTGCCAGCAGAGGGGACAGTGCTCATCCCTACGAGCAGTACTTC; CDR3 protein: CASRGDSAHPYEQYF; D gene: TRBD1; J gene: TRBJ2-7; V gene: TRBV27; clone size: many
CDR3 DNA: TGTGCCAGCAGGAACAACTGCGAGCAGTACTTC; CDR3 protein: CASRNNCEQYF; D gene: -; J gene: TRBJ2-7; V gene: TRBV28; clone size: many
CDR3 DNA: TGTGCCATTCCTAGGGGTACCGCGAACACCGGGGAGCTGTTTTTT; CDR3 protein: CAIPRGTANTGELFF; D gene: -; J gene: TRBJ2-2; V gene: TRBV10-3; clone size: once
CDR3 DNA: TGCAGTGCTAGCAGACAGGGGGGAGAGACCCAGTACTTC; CDR3 protein: CSASRQGGETQYF; D gene: TRBD1; J gene: TRBJ2-5; V gene: TRBV20-1; clone size: -
CDR3 DNA: TGCAGTGCTAGGAGGGAGGGAACCTACGAGCAGTACTTC; CDR3 protein: CSARREGTYEQYF; D gene: TRBD2; J gene: TRBJ2-7; V gene: TRBV20-1; clone size: many
CDR3 DNA: TGTGCCAGCAGGCTAAGGCTTAACTCTGGAAACACCATATATTTT; CDR3 protein: CASRLRLNSGNTIYF; D gene: -; J gene: TRBJ1-3; V gene: TRBV5-6; clone size: many
CDR3 DNA: TGTGCCAGCAGAGTACCGGGACGCTTGCCGAATGCTGGGGCCAACGTCCTGACTTTC; CDR3 protein: CASRVPGRLPNAGANVLTF; D gene: -; J gene: TRBJ2-6; V gene: TRBV6-4; clone size: many
CDR3 DNA: TGCAGTGTTAGCGGGGAGGACACCGGGGAGCTGTTTTTT; CDR3 protein: CSVSGEDTGELFF; D gene: TRBD2; J gene: TRBJ2-2; V gene: TRBV20-1; clone size: many
CDR3 DNA: TGCAGTGCTAAACAGCAGAACACTGAAGCTTTCTTT; CDR3 protein: CSAKQQNTEAFF; D gene: -; J gene: TRBJ1-1; V gene: TRBV20-1; clone size: few
CDR3 DNA: TGTGCCAGCAGGCCACTCGGTTTGGGAAAGACCCAGTACTTC; CDR3 protein: CASRPLGLGKTQYF; D gene: -; J gene: TRBJ2-5; V gene: TRBV27; clone size: many
CDR3 DNA: TGTGCCAGTAGTATCGGAGCTGCTGGCTACACCTTC; CDR3 protein: CASSIGAAGYTF; D gene: -; J gene: TRBJ1-2; V gene: TRBV19; clone size: many
CDR3 DNA: TGTGCCAGCAGCTTAGATATAGGACACCCCCAGCATTTT; CDR3 protein: CASSLDIGHPQHF; D gene: -; J gene: TRBJ1-5; V gene: TRBV7-9; clone size: -
CDR3 DNA: TGTGCCAGTGCACAGGGGCGCGGCACTGAAGCTTTCTTT; CDR3 protein: CASAQGRGTEAFF; D gene: TRBD1; J gene: TRBJ1-1; V gene: TRBV19; clone size: -
CDR3 DNA: TGCGCCAGCTCCACGGTCAACGACTATGGCTACACCTTC; CDR3 protein: CASSTVNDYGYTF; D gene: -; J gene: TRBJ1-2; V gene: TRBV5-1; clone size: many